The 3 T cell receptor beta chains listed next were all sequenced from one sample in a study of cytomegalovirus exposure and HLA in healthy donors. 13 Jbeta primers and 60 Vbeta primers were used for the PCR. The method was immunoSEQ multiplex PCR; TCRdb's version includes in-frame clones alone and lacks a portion of them. This table lists about 25,000 clones. The sample consisted of PBMCs. These receptors all come from a male donor in good health and CMV-seropositive.

V gene TRBV14 combines with J gene TRBJ1-6; a weak D match, TRBD1 (6 bases). Germline V gene data show CDR1 as SGHDN and CDR2 as FVKESK. V lost 1 base and J 10 bases, leaving 11 bases between the germline ends. This CDR3 has 14 residues. DNA of the CDR3: TGTGCCAGCAGCCAAGGACAGGCCGGGTCACCCCTCCACTTT. Its protein is CASSQGQAGSPLHF. Based on the CDR3 plus reference TRBV14 and TRBJ1-6, the full variable domain is EAGVTQFPSHSVIEKGQTVTLRCDPISGHDNLYWYRRVMGKEIKFLLHFVKESKQDESGMPNNRFLAERTGGTYSTLKVQPAELEDSGVYFCASSQGQAGSPLHFGNGTRLTVT.

This rearrangement joins TRBV4-1 to TRBJ2-1; 13 nucleotides match TRBD2. There are 19 residues in the CDR3. Germline V CDR1 and CDR2: MGHRA, YSYEKL. The J segment lost 6 bases and the V segment lost 1 base, leaving 12 bases of the junction unmatched. DNA of the CDR3: TGCGCCAGCAGCCAAGTCGTGACCGGGACTAGCGGGACCCTCAATGAGCAGTTCTTC. This translates into CASSQVVTGTSGTLNEQFF.

The CDR3 spells CASSESGLASDTQYF. As DNA, the CDR3 is TGTGCCAGCAGCGAAAGCGGCCTAGCCTCAGATACGCAGTATTTT. The chain carries TRBV7-3 and TRBJ2-3, with D perhaps TRBD2 (5 bases). Trimming shortened V by 5 bases and J by 4 bases, and 16 bases separated the two germline ends. Germline V gives CDR1 SGHTA, CDR2 FQGTGA. CDR3 size: 15 residues.